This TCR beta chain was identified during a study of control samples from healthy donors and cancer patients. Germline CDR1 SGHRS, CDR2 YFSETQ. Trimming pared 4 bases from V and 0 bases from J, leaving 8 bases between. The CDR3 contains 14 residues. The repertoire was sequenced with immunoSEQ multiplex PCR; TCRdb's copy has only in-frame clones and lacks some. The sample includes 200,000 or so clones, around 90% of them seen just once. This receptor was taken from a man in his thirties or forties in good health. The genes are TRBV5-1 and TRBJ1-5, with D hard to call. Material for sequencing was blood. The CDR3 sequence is CASSPGGSNQPQHF. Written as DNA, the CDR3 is TGCGCCAGCAGCCCGGGAGGTAGCAATCAGCCCCAGCATTTT. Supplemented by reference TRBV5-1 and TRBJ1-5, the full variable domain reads KAGVTQTPRYLIKTRGQQVTLSCSPISGHRSVSWYQQTPGQGLQFLFEYFSETQRNKGNFPGRFSGRQFSNSRSEMNVSTLELGDSALYLCASSPGGSNQPQHFGDGTRLSIL.